The entry that follows covers one T cell receptor (beta chain) sequence. Antigen unknown. The CDR3 length is 15 residues. Germline V lookup: CDR1 MDHEN, CDR2 SYDVKM. V lost 7 bases and J lost 3; bases outside the gene matches: 11. This sample was included in a study of cytomegalovirus exposure and HLA in healthy donors. Regarding the study as a whole: Being productive about 90% or about 30% of the time was typical of most TCR beta V segments in an earlier analysis.

The PCR contained 60 Vbeta and 13 Jbeta primers. Sequencing was performed with immunoSEQ multiplex PCR; in TCRdb, only in-frame clones are kept and a portion is missing. The table shows 150,000 to 200,000 clones, with about three quarters occurring only once. The source is a female donor in good health and CMV-seronegative. The specimen was PBMCs. V usage is TRBV28 and J usage is TRBJ2-7; 8 positions match TRBD2. CDR3: CASTSFRGGDYEQYF. In DNA form, the CDR3 reads TGTGCCAGCACCAGTTTCCGGGGGGGGGACTACGAGCAGTACTTC.